Listed below are T cell receptor beta chains from one sample, sequenced in a study of CD8 T cell repertoires and HIV-1 epitope variants. Their antigens are not known. Generated by immunoSEQ multiplex PCR, the TCRdb table keeps only in-frame clones and is missing some. The top ten clones hold 45% of a sample with approximately 6,000 clones, around three fifths of them seen once. The sequencing sample was made of cultured CD8+ T cells derived from PBMCs. These TCRs come from a male donor with HIV. The CDR3 runs from the conserved cysteine through the conserved F or W. Each record gives: D gene, V gene, clone size, J gene, CDR3 DNA, CDR3 protein. The D gene is left open where the match is weak. Size tells how often a clone was seen (once, few, many) or the class of an expanded clone, and some rows leave it out.

TRBD2	TRBV27	-	TRBJ2-1	TGTGCCAGCAGCCCTCAAGGGACTAACTACAATGAGCAGTTCTTC	CASSPQGTNYNEQFF
-	TRBV7-2	-	TRBJ2-7	TGTGCCAGCAGCTCGCCAGGGGATGAGCAGTACTTC	CASSSPGDEQYF
-	TRBV11-3	-	TRBJ2-1	TGTGCCAGCAGCTTAAAGTCAGCTCCTCGGAATGAGCAGTTCTTC	CASSLKSAPRNEQFF
TRBD2	TRBV27	medium-sized	TRBJ2-7	TGTGCCAGCAGCCCCATCTCTACTAGCGGGAGCTCCTACGAGCAGTACTTC	CASSPISTSGSSYEQYF
-	TRBV5-8	-	TRBJ2-5	TGTGCCAGCAGCTTGACGTCCATCCAAGAGACCCAGTACTTC	CASSLTSIQETQYF
-	TRBV14	-	TRBJ1-4	TGTGCCAGCAGCCAAAGAGGGGCGAGTGAAAAACTGTTTTTT	CASSQRGASEKLFF
-	TRBV5-4	-	TRBJ2-1	TGTGCCAGCAGCTTGGTCTACAATGAGCAGTTCTTC	CASSLVYNEQFF
-	TRBV29-1	-	TRBJ2-1	TGCAGCGTGGGGGACGTTCCCCCGACCTACAATGAGCAGTTCTTC	CSVGDVPPTYNEQFF
TRBD2	TRBV5-1	-	TRBJ2-5	TGCGCCAGCAGCAAGGTCCTAGCGGGGGAAGAGACCCAGTACTTC	CASSKVLAGEETQYF
-	TRBV6-1	-	TRBJ2-5	TGTGCCAGCAGTGAACTCCTCGGGGACAGCGGGTCAGAGACCCAGTACTTC	CASSELLGDSGSETQYF
-	TRBV29-1	-	TRBJ1-1	TGCAGCGTTGCTTCTTGGGGGTTCAACACTGAAGCTTTCTTT	CSVASWGFNTEAFF
-	TRBV7-9	-	TRBJ1-1	TGTGCCAGCAGCATCCATGGGGGGGCGGGAACTGAAGCTTTCTTT	CASSIHGGAGTEAFF
-	TRBV28	few	TRBJ2-7	TGTGCCAGCAGTTTACAGGCGAAGGACTACGAGCAGTACTTC	CASSLQAKDYEQYF
-	TRBV30	-	TRBJ2-1	TGTGCCTGGACCGACCTACTGATATCCTACAATGAGCAGTTCTTC	CAWTDLLISYNEQFF
-	TRBV4-2	-	TRBJ2-3	TGTGCCAGCAGCCAAGATCTCCAGGGAAGAAGACACCCCACAGATACGCAGTATTTT	CASSQDLQGRRHPTDTQYF
-	TRBV7-2	-	TRBJ2-5	TGTGCCAGCAGCCCCGATAGACGGCAAGAGACCCAGTACTTC	CASSPDRRQETQYF
-	TRBV6-4	few	TRBJ2-2	TGTGCCAGCAGTGACATAGGGATAACCCCGTCGGGCACCGGGGAGCTGTTTTTT	CASSDIGITPSGTGELFF
-	TRBV5-4	-	TRBJ2-7	TGTGCCAGCAGTCTGGCCTCCTACGAGCAGTACTTC	CASSLASYEQYF